This TCR beta chain was sequenced during a study of immune evolution from preneoplasia to lung adenocarcinoma. V trimming: 2 bases; J trimming: 7 bases; junction bases outside the gene matches: 14. The germline V gene has CDR1 MGHRA and CDR2 YSYEKL. CDR3 length: 18 amino acids. Sequencing was performed with immunoSEQ multiplex PCR; in TCRdb, only in-frame clones are kept and a portion is missing. This sample has 5,000 to 6,500 clones, with 60% to 75% found just once. This chain links TRBV4-1 with TRBJ1-4, with 9 bases that match TRBD1. The sample comprised FFPE lung adenocarcinoma in situ tissue. The TCR sequence derives from a person aged 55-80 years with lung adenocarcinoma. CDR3 DNA sequence: TGCGCCAGCAGCCAACCGCCGGGACAGGGCGTGGGGAGTGAAAAACTGTTTTTT. As protein: CASSQPPGQGVGSEKLFF.